Presented here are 16 T cell receptor beta chains from one specimen sequenced in a study of blood T cell repertoires in COVID-19 (dated by TCRdb to 2020 to 2022). Receptor amplification or capture employed the immunoSEQ multiplex PCR assay. TCRdb re-hosts the immuneACCESS table, in-frame sequences only. Its copies lack some clones; in the studies checked, an unresolved V gene accounts for under half of them, and the cause for the rest is not known. The sample table holds about 190,000 clones, of which more than 75% were seen once. Together, the top ten hold under 5% of the sample. Sequenced: peripheral blood. These receptors were obtained from a human donor in a cohort sampled during active COVID-19.

The rearrangement uses TRBV23-1 and TRBJ2-7, with D possibly being TRBD2 (6 bases). TRBV23-1 is labeled an ORF, and its function is uncertain. The CDR3 runs to 11 residues. Trimming cost V 6 bases and J 7 bases, with 10 bases left between them. The CDR3, as DNA: TGCGCCAGCAGATTGGGGAGGGAGCAGTACTTC. Translated: CASRLGREQYF.

V is TRBV5-1 and J is TRBJ2-1, with 7 nucleotides matching TRBD1. The junction had 4 bases not matched to a gene; V was cut back by 5 bases and J by 2 bases. The CDR3 has 14 residues. Germline CDR1 SGHRS, CDR2 YFSETQ. CDR3 amino acids: CASSPGQTYNEQFF. CDR3 DNA: TGCGCCAGCAGTCCGGGACAGACCTACAATGAGCAGTTCTTC.

This sequence joins TRBV10-3 and TRBJ1-2; 8 bases map to TRBD1. Germline CDR1 reads ENHRY; CDR2 reads SYGVKD. The length of the CDR3 is 15 residues. With 3 bases clipped from V and 8 bases from J, the junction kept 11 bases outside the gene matches. As DNA, the CDR3 is TGTGCCATCAGTGATAGGAGGGGACAGGAGTCAGGCTACACCTTC. It encodes CAISDRRGQESGYTF.

This chain joins TRBV28 and TRBJ2-5; 8 bases match TRBD1. CDR3 length equals 14 residues. Trimming removed 1 base from V and 5 bases from J; junction bases left unmatched: 3. CDR1 MDHEN and CDR2 SYDVKM come from the germline V gene. CDR3 residues: CASSLFTGGETQYF. In DNA form, the CDR3 reads TGTGCCAGCAGTTTATTTACAGGGGGGGAGACCCAGTACTTC.

V and J are TRBV11-3 and TRBJ2-2, with D possibly matching TRBD2 (6 bases). The CDR3 is 16 amino acids. Between the trimmed V and J ends, which lost 0 bases and 6 bases, there was a span of 14 bases. Per the germline V gene, CDR1 is SGHNT and CDR2 is YENEEA. DNA of the CDR3: TGTGCCAGCAGCTTAGAATCGGGGTCTAGCGCCGGGGAGCTGTTTTTT. The encoded protein is CASSLESGSSAGELFF.

The V gene is TRBV7-2, the J gene TRBJ2-7, with D possibly being TRBD1 (6 bases). CDR3 length: 14 residues. Germline lookup yields CDR1 SGHTA and CDR2 FQGNSA. With 2 bases removed from V and 4 bases from J, the gap between germline ends came to 12 bases. The DNA of the CDR3 is TGTGCCAGCAGCTTACAGACAGGTCAATACGAGCAGTACTTC. Amino acid sequence: CASSLQTGQYEQYF.

The chain uses TRBV10-2 and TRBJ2-1, with 9 bases fitting TRBD2. Germline V gives CDR1 WSHSY, CDR2 SAAADI. The ends lost 5 bases at V and 0 bases at J; junction bases unmatched: 14. The CDR3 contains 19 residues. The CDR3 DNA reads as TGCGCCAGCAGTCGGGGTAGGGGACTAGCCACAACCTCCTACAATGAGCAGTTCTTC. Amino acids: CASSRGRGLATTSYNEQFF.

J is TRBJ2-1 and V is TRBV19; TRBD2 aligns across 9 bases. Losses at the gene ends were 5 bases for V and 4 bases for J; bases not matched to a gene: 12. The germline CDR1 and CDR2 sequences are LNHDA and SQIVND (reference sequence). This CDR3 comprises 17 residues. This CDR3 is CASSGVGSGRRYNEQFF. For the CDR3, the DNA is TGTGCCAGTAGTGGGGTGGGTAGCGGGAGACGGTACAATGAGCAGTTCTTC.

The gene calls are TRBV19 and TRBJ2-1, with TRBD1 as a possible D gene (6 bases). Germline values: CDR1 LNHDA, CDR2 SQIVND (reference sequence). V shed 5 bases and J shed 1 base, with 15 bases lying between them. CDR3 length: 16 residues. The CDR3 spells CASSDAKGGSYNEQFF. In DNA, the CDR3 is TGTGCCAGTAGTGACGCGAAAGGGGGTTCCTACAATGAGCAGTTCTTC.

V gene TRBV20-1 combines with J gene TRBJ1-2; D not resolved. Trimming stripped 3 bases from V and 1 base from J, with 12 bases between. Germline V gene data show CDR1 as DFQATT and CDR2 as SNEGSKA (reference sequence). The CDR3 runs to 14 residues. CDR3 in amino acids: CSASPQLVNYGYTF. In nucleotides, the CDR3 is TGCAGTGCTAGTCCTCAACTGGTTAACTATGGCTACACCTTC.

This sequence joins TRBV6-6 and TRBJ2-7; 7 bases match TRBD2. Germline-derived CDR1 and CDR2 are MNHNY and SVGAGI (reference sequence). There are 14 residues in the CDR3. V gave up 6 bases and J gave up 4 bases; unmatched junction bases: 9. The CDR3 nucleotides read TGTGCCAGCAGAACTCTAGCGGAAACGTACGAGCAGTACTTC. Its translation: CASRTLAETYEQYF.

This sequence joins TRBV7-9 and TRBJ2-3, with a tentative D call TRBD2 (7 bases). The germline V and J ends were trimmed by 0 bases and 3 bases, with 13 bases remaining between them. There are 16 residues in the CDR3. CDR1 is SEHNR, CDR2 FQNEAQ, per germline (reference sequence). CDR3 DNA sequence: TGTGCCAGCAGCTTAGCGCGGGGGCTGGGGACAGATACGCAGTATTTT. Its translation: CASSLARGLGTDTQYF.

The rearrangement links TRBV7-2 to TRBJ2-1; D is ambiguous. The CDR3 consists of 15 residues. Germline CDR1 SGHTA, CDR2 FQGNSA. V lost 6 bases and J lost 4, with 16 bases in between. The CDR3 loop reads CASRRPGSHYNEQFF. CDR3 nucleotides: TGTGCCAGCAGGAGACCCGGGTCGCATTACAATGAGCAGTTCTTC.

The chain recombines TRBV19 with TRBJ1-2; D perhaps matches TRBD1 (6 bases). Germline CDR1 reads LNHDA; CDR2 reads SQIVND (reference sequence). The length of the CDR3 is 16 residues. Trimming took off 1 base at V and 8 bases at J, with 20 bases between the two ends. This CDR3 is CASSIATNDRIKGYTF. In DNA, the CDR3 is TGTGCCAGTAGTATAGCTACCAACGACAGGATTAAGGGCTACACCTTC.

This chain joins TRBV30 and TRBJ2-7; the match to TRBD2 covers 8 bases. Germline CDR1 is GTSNPN and CDR2 is SVGIG (reference sequence). The ends lost 2 bases at V and 7 bases at J; junction bases unmatched: 1. The CDR3 length is 11 residues. DNA for the CDR3: TGTGCCTGGAGTCCGGGGGGGGAGCAGTACTTC. It specifies CAWSPGGEQYF.

The rearrangement uses TRBV9 and TRBJ2-2; D uncertain. From germline, CDR1 is SGDLS and CDR2 YYNGEE. The CDR3 spans 14 residues. V was clipped by 0 bases and J by 6 bases, with 9 bases between them. The CDR3 bases are TGTGCCAGCAGCGTAGTGGGTGGAGCCGGGGAGCTGTTTTTT. Residues: CASSVVGGAGELFF.